This entry lists 10 T cell receptor beta chains sequenced from one sample in a study of PD-L1 blockade in urothelial cancer. Libraries were prepared by immunoSEQ multiplex PCR; TCRdb keeps only in-frame clonotypes and omits some of them. Of around 100,000 clones in the sample, around 90% are singletons; the top ten hold about 0.92%. Sequencing was performed on PBMCs, taken around atezolizumab (anti-PD-L1) treatment. Source of these receptors: a woman over 75 with urothelial cancer.

This rearrangement joins TRBV10-3 to TRBJ1-2; unclear D gene. CDR1 and CDR2 from the germline V gene are ENHRY and SYGVKD. The CDR3 spans 14 residues. V lost 0 bases to trimming and J lost 8 bases, with 13 bases between them. CDR3 in amino acids: CAISESEVLGGYTF. CDR3 in DNA: TGTGCCATCAGTGAGTCTGAGGTCCTTGGAGGCTACACCTTC.

The CDR3 is CASSPGQGGKLFF. In nucleotides, the CDR3 is TGTGCCAGCAGTCCGGGACAGGGCGGAAAACTGTTTTTT. This chain connects TRBV2 to TRBJ1-4; 9 bases line up with TRBD1. This CDR3 region has 13 residues. Germline values: CDR1 SNHLY, CDR2 FYNNEI. The J segment lost 10 bases and the V segment lost 5 bases, leaving 5 bases of the junction unmatched. Complete variable domain (other parts from reference TRBV2 and TRBJ1-4): EPEVTQTPSHQVTQMGQEVILRCVPISNHLYFYWYRQILGQKVEFLVSFYNNEISEKSEIFDDQFSVERPDGSNFTLKIRSTKLEDSAMYFCASSPGQGGKLFFGSGTQLSVL.

The rearrangement uses TRBV10-3 and TRBJ1-1; 8 bases agree with TRBD1. CDR1 ENHRY and CDR2 SYGVKD come from the germline V gene. V was clipped by 2 bases and J by 2 bases; unmatched bases: 4. The CDR3 runs to 15 residues. As DNA, the CDR3 is TGTGCCATCAGTGAGCCCCAGGGGGCAAACACTGAAGCTTTCTTT. Translation gives CAISEPQGANTEAFF.

This clone was observed once. The sample holds other DNA sequences that translate to the same CDR3. This chain connects TRBV27 to TRBJ2-7; perhaps TRBD1 as D (6 bases). This CDR3 is built from 13 residues. V lost 5 bases and J lost 1, with 9 bases in between. The V gene's germline CDR1 is MNHEY and CDR2 SMNVEV (reference sequence). This chain's CDR3 is CASSPTGSYEQYF. Here the CDR3 DNA reads TGTGCCAGCAGTCCAACAGGGTCCTACGAGCAGTACTTC.

The chain is built from TRBV5-6 and TRBJ2-1, with D possibly matching TRBD2 (6 bases). V lost 3 bases and J lost 4, with 17 bases in between. The CDR3 runs to 16 residues. Germline V gene sequence: CDR1 SGHDT, CDR2 YYEEEE. The CDR3 DNA is TGTGCCAGCAGCTCGACGACTAGAACGGGGTACAATGAGCAGTTCTTC. This sequence encodes CASSSTTRTGYNEQFF.

The chain couples TRBV10-3 to TRBJ2-3, with 12 bases identical to TRBD2. With V trimmed by 8 bases and J by 0 bases, 9 bases remained unmatched. The CDR3 consists of 17 residues. In germline, CDR1 is ENHRY, CDR2 SYGVKD. The CDR3 DNA follows: TGTGCCATCCAGGGGACTAGCGGGTACTCTAGCACAGATACGCAGTATTTT. Its protein product is CAIQGTSGYSSTDTQYF.

CDR3 nucleotides: TGTGCCAGCAGAGGAGTAGCGGGAGGGCCCAATGAGCAGTTCTTC. Amino acids: CASRGVAGGPNEQFF. The chain combines TRBV2 with TRBJ2-1, with 11 bases fitting TRBD2. The CDR3 loop spans 15 amino acids. V trimming: 6 bases; J trimming: 6 bases; junction bases outside the gene matches: 7. CDR1 and CDR2 (germline): SNHLY, FYNNEI.

The genes are TRBV6-6 and TRBJ1-2; D gene uncertain. Germline CDR1 reads MNHNY; CDR2 reads SVGAGI (reference sequence). The CDR3 consists of 13 residues. CDR3 DNA: TGTGACAAACCCTTTGACATTAACTATGGCTACACCTTC. This translates into CDKPFDINYGYTF.

This rearrangement joins TRBV28 to TRBJ1-1; TRBD1 matches 7 bases. Germline V gene lookup returns CDR1 MDHEN and CDR2 SYDVKM. The length of the CDR3 is 15 residues. With 4 bases clipped from V and 2 bases from J, the junction kept 7 bases outside the gene matches. CDR3 sequence reads: CASSSSDRINTEAFF. The CDR3 region has the DNA TGTGCCAGCAGTTCCTCGGACAGGATAAACACTGAAGCTTTCTTT.

J is TRBJ2-1 and V is TRBV19; a possible D gene is TRBD2 (5 bases). Trimming removed 3 bases from V and 9 bases from J, with 9 bases in between. The germline V gene has CDR1 LNHDA and CDR2 SQIVND (reference sequence). The CDR3 spans 12 residues. The CDR3 bases are TGTGCCAGTAGTATGGCGCTAGCTGAGCAGTTCTTC. This encodes CASSMALAEQFF.